Reported below is one TCR beta chain. The antigen it binds to is not known. Per-nucleotide qualities are absent, and no much larger clonotype sits a single base away. To sequence the TCRbeta CDR3 region, genomic DNA was isolated from the sorted cells. The immunoSEQ Assay was used to sequence the TCRbeta CDR3 regions. Here the immuneACCESS table is served through TCRdb, limited to in-frame sequences with V and J called. Missing clones are a known gap in these copies; in checked studies unresolved V genes cover under half, and the rest lacks a known reason. The sample contains over 45,000 clones, about 86% of them found a single time. The ten biggest clones cover approximately 1% of the sample. This entry belongs to a study of OX40 agonist ivuxolimab in advanced cancers. About the investigation overall: Ivuxolimab was an agonistic, fully human IgG2 monoclonal antibody directed against OX40 (CD134), a costimulatory receptor. Among the 50 to 55 dose-escalation patients, about 20 had hepatocellular carcinoma, roughly 15 melanoma, 9 renal cell carcinoma and 9 head and neck cancer. Patients were allowed to have had prior anti-PD-1, anti-PD-L1 or anti-CTLA-4 therapy, and roughly 40% of the dose-escalation patients had been treated with checkpoint inhibitors. Intravenous ivuxolimab was administered to patients every 2 weeks at six dose levels: 0.01, 0.1, 0.3, 1.5, 3 and 10 mg/kg. Peripheral TCRbeta sequencing was intended to test whether TCR sequence diversity was altered and clonal T-cell expansion was caused by ivuxolimab. Partial responses were achieved by three dose-escalation patients, of whom one had hepatocellular carcinoma and two had cutaneous melanoma. A male proportion of 82.7% and a mean age of 60 years, ranging from about 20 to 79, were recorded for the dose-escalation cohort. The paper describes the monotherapy dose-escalation part (N ≈ 52 patients) of the phase I trial of ivuxolimab. The paper's findings and limits, for the study overall: Low levels of normalized T-cell clonal expansion were also seen in some patients who did not respond. At doses from 0.1 to 3.0 mg/kg, clonal expansion was seen in both CD4+ and CD8+ blood T cells between baseline and week 6. After ivuxolimab, CD8+ T cells had more expanded clones than CD4+ T cells on average. In partial responders in the 0.1-3.0 mg/kg groups, normalized peripheral clonal expansion was found to be among the lowest, especially among CD8+ T cells. The antigen specificity of the clonally expanded peripheral T cells was not determined.

From its cysteine to its phenylalanine, the CDR3 spans 15 amino acids. Of the read, only the CDR3 DNA is kept; its 45 bases are in frame from base 1. V ends up 4 bases short and J 5 bases short, with an unmatched junction base count of 6. The germline V gene encodes CDR1 SGHAT and CDR2 FQDESV (reference sequence). The trial excluded patients who had a history of autoimmune disease or who were on systemic immunosuppression. Peripheral blood for TCR sequencing was collected from all dose cohorts at baseline, on cycle 4 day 1, and on cycle 7 day 1. Samples came from an open-label, multicenter, first-in-human phase I dose-escalation trial of ivuxolimab. Adults with locally advanced or metastatic melanoma, renal cell, hepatocellular, or head and neck squamous cell carcinoma were enrolled in the trial. CD4+ and CD8+ T cells were sorted separately from peripheral blood before TCR sequencing.

The material sequenced was CD4+ or CD8+ T cells sorted from blood, taken in a trial of the OX40 agonist ivuxolimab. The TCR was taken from an adult with an advanced solid tumor such as melanoma, head and neck, liver or kidney cancer. The rearrangement combines TRBV11-1 with TRBJ1-5; 9 junctional bases match TRBD1. This receptor carries the CDR3 CASSSGQGPHQPQHF. Here is the DNA: TGTGCCAGCAGCTCCGGACAGGGGCCCCATCAGCCCCAGCATTTT. This CDR3, with the reference TRBV11-1 and TRBJ1-5 proteins standing in past its ends, gives the full variable domain EAEVAQSPRYKITEKSQAVAFWCDPISGHATLYWYRQILGQGPELLVQFQDESVVDDSQLPKDRFSAERLKGVDSTLKIQPAELGDSAMYLCASSSGQGPHQPQHFGDGTRLSIL.